This TCR beta chain was identified in a study of T cells in Graves' hyperthyroidism and ophthalmopathy (dated 2019 in TCRdb). Regarding the research as a whole: Peripheral blood samples were taken at the time of initial diagnosis, prior to any treatment. An independent validation cohort of 18 to 20 hyperthyroidism patients and about 15 patients who later progressed to ophthalmopathy tested prospective prediction of ophthalmopathy. For training and testing, the 100 or so patients in the discovery cohort were randomly divided in a 7:3 ratio. Thyroid tissue and blood T-cell repertoires from about six Graves' hyperthyroidism patients were also compared in the study. After sampling, hyperthyroidism patients received methimazole starting at 30 mg daily, and ophthalmopathy patients received high-dose intravenous methylprednisolone. The paper describes TCR Vbeta CDR3 sequencing of about 140 peripheral blood samples, made up of some 40 ophthalmopathy patients, 70 to 80 hyperthyroidism patients and roughly 17 progressor patients. TCR V-J signatures able to tell the groups apart were searched for in a discovery cohort of some 100 patients, of whom about 40 had Graves' ophthalmopathy and 57 had stable Graves' hyperthyroidism.

Amplification of TCR beta CDR3 regions was carried out from RNA transcripts. A first-round RT-PCR of the TCR CDR3 used the HTBI primer set with the Qiagen OneStep RT-PCR kit. The libraries were constructed in a second round of multiplex PCR and then size-selected and purified. The libraries were sequenced on an Illumina HiSeq2000 using paired-end 100 bp reads. The paper's processing steps were these. Raw data were processed with SOAPnuke, discarding reads with adapters, uncalled bases, mean Phred below 15, or no exact constant-primer or identifier match. High-quality paired reads were merged using COPE v1.2.5, and each unique nucleotide sequence was defined as a clonotype. MiTCR v1.1 was used to align clonotypes to the IMGT TRBV, TRBD and TRBJ reference segments. Analysis was restricted to V-J combinations with a frequency above 0.0001, which covered roughly 99% of repertoires. The TCS score was defined as the ratio of F50 (clonal expansion) to E x V (chaos), calculated using BLOSUM62-based TCRdist between CDR3 peptides within each V-J. Welch's t-statistics and random forest reduced 450 to 600 V-J features to 13, which were used in a naive Bayes classifier (R e1071). The public reads were quality trimmed at Q25 with fastp and then assembled into clones with MiXCR by TCRdb, keeping productive beta chains. Rows with a matching CDR3 protein are joined into one entry that keeps the most common DNA and genes. The authors' filters were not applied to this entry. The sample profile shows hundreds of thousands of distinct CDR3 sequences; approximately 25% of them were found once. The top ten clones comprise around 32% of the sample.

The germline V gene (reference sequence) gives CDR1 as PRHDT and CDR2 as FYEKMQ. The junction shows trimming of 4 bases on V and 4 bases on J, plus 19 bases between the germline ends. The CDR3, cysteine through phenylalanine, is 16 amino acids long. CDR3 DNA only is kept here, 48 bases in frame from base 1. The table lists this clonotype with many counts. Its cognate antigen has yet to be identified. Base qualities are not at hand, and no much larger clone is one base apart. What the work shows at the level of the full study, not this receptor alone: Sample size was not statistically predetermined, and blinding of investigators to group allocation was not performed. Ophthalmopathy was separated from stable hyperthyroidism by a 13 V-J signature model, with approximately 90% sensitivity and roughly 84% specificity obtained in cross-validation and 80%/75% obtained in testing. Blood samples also contained most of the expanded thyroid clonotypes (frequency above 0.001), which suggests that blood repertoires may reflect thyroid immune responses. During validation, the model predicted progression to ophthalmopathy a median of approximately six months ahead of onset, with roughly 65% sensitivity and about 72% specificity.

Ophthalmopathy patients had moderately to severely active disease, with a Clinical Activity Score of 3 or more, a NOSPECS grade of 4 or more, and a disease duration of less than 3 months. Exclusion was applied to patients with uncontrolled infections, other autoimmune diseases, pregnancy or lactation. Diagnoses relied on clinical symptoms, serum thyroxine and TRAb, thyroid ultrasound and orbital computed tomography. PBMCs were separated from roughly 9.3 ml of fresh peripheral blood using Ficoll-Paque density gradient centrifugation. Total RNA was extracted using Trizol reagent, and RNA quality was assessed on an Agilent 2100 Bioanalyzer.

This clonotype was sampled from a woman between 35 and 50 years old with Graves' ophthalmopathy. The sequence links TRBV13 to TRBJ1-1; 5 matching bases give a weak D call of TRBD1. The specimen was blood. CDR3 sequence: CASSYQGTQIATEAFF. The nucleotide sequence is given as TGTGCCAGCAGCTATCAGGGAACACAAATCGCCACTGAAGCTTTCTTT.